This T cell receptor beta chain was sequenced for a study of blood T cells in healthy people across ages. Study in general: About one barcoded TCR beta cDNA was captured per two T cells.

The authors ran a second PCR of roughly 6 to 12 cycles using a sample-barcoded 5' primer and a J-beta primer mix. MiXCR, applied by TCRdb to the 5' RACE reads, yields one record per CDR3 protein. The table lists 1.5 million to 1.9 million distinct CDR3 sequences, roughly 43% of them singletons. Donors gave approximately 9.9 milliliters of peripheral blood apiece. Whole-study findings and limits: Naive CD4+ cells and diversity were both higher in long-lived donors than in aged donors. Expanded clonotype shifts may have been confounded, as the donors had an unknown CMV status.

With regard to this clonotype: Its antigen is still unknown.

Germline assignment: CDR1 DFQATT and CDR2 SNEGSKA (reference sequence). CDR3 length: 15 residues. V was pared by 3 bases and J by 6 bases, with 12 bases of the junction left unmatched. The V and J genes are TRBV20-1 and TRBJ2-3; TRBD2 aligns across 7 bases. The sample was blood. This receptor was taken from a young woman in good health. CDR3 residues: CSASNPRTSLDTQYF. DNA for the CDR3: TGCAGTGCTAGCAACCCTAGGACTAGTTTGGATACGCAGTATTTT.